Detailed here is one TCR beta chain. This specimen belongs to a study of blood T cell repertoires in COVID-19. Whole-study context: Whether acute or convalescent, the COVID-19 samples came from the United States, Italy and Spain. Sample material is recorded as cDNA or gDNA derived from T cells, B-cell-depleted T cells, or PBMCs.

Study processing details: Scientists estimated how many nucleated cells there were by amplifying reference gene primers. The data were produced by immunoSEQ multiplex PCR, yet TCRdb's version contains in-frame clones alone and is incomplete. That table gives V, J and clone size, and the DNA gave D and trimming. The sample holds around 260,000 clones, 88% seen once. The germline V gene encodes CDR1 SNHLY and CDR2 FYNNEI. The CDR3 spans 14 residues. V was cut by 6 bases and J by 5 bases, with 15 bases left in between. The sample taken for sequencing was peripheral blood. The TCR comes from a human donor in a cohort sampled during active COVID-19. The V and J genes are TRBV2 and TRBJ2-3; D is unclear. The CDR3 nucleotides are TGTGCCAGCAGGTCCGGAGAAGAGAAAGATACGCAGTATTTT. Residues: CASRSGEEKDTQYF.